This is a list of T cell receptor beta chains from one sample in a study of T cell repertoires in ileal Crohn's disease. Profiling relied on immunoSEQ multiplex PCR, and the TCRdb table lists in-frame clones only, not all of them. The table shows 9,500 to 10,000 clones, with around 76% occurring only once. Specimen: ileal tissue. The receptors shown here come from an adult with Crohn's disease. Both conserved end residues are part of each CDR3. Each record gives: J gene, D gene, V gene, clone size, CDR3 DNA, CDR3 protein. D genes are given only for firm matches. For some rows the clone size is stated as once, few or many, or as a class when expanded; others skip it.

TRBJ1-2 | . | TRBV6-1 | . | TGTGCCAGCAGTGAACGGCCAGGCAACTATGGCTACACCTTC | CASSERPGNYGYTF
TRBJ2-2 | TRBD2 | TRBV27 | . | TGTGCCAGCAGTCTCTCTAGCGGGGGGGCCGGGGAGCTGTTTTTT | CASSLSSGGAGELFF
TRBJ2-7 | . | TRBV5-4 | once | TGTGCCAGCAGTCTCGAGCAGTACTTC | CASSLEQYF
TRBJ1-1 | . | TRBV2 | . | TGTGCCAGCTCTTTGGAGCTGGGGAACACTGAAGCTTTCTTT | CASSLELGNTEAFF
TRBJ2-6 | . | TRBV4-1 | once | TGCGCCAGCAGACTGGAGGGGTCTGGGGCCAACGTCCTGACTTTC | CASRLEGSGANVLTF
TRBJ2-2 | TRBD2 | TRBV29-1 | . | TGCAGCGCGGGGGGACCTAGTAACACCGGGGAGCTGTTTTTT | CSAGGPSNTGELFF
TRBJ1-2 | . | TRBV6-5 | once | TGTGCCGGGGGGGCAGGGTGGTCTGTCTACACCTTC | CAGGAGWSVYTF
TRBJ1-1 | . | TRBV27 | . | TGTGCCAGCAGTATAACTGGGGGGAGGACTGAAGCTTTCTTT | CASSITGGRTEAFF
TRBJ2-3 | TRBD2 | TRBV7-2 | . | TGTGCCAGCAGCTTAGTAGCGGGGGCCGGAAGCACAGATACGCAGTATTTT | CASSLVAGAGSTDTQYF
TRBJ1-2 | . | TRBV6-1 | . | TGTGCCAGCACCAAAAACTCCTTGGACTATGGCTACACCTTC | CASTKNSLDYGYTF
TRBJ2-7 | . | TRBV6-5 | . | TGTGCCAGCAGAAGGGCAGGGTCAAAGGAGCAGTACTTC | CASRRAGSKEQYF
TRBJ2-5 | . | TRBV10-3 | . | TGTGCCACCCGGGTTACACAGGGTACAGAGACCCAGTACTTC | CATRVTQGTETQYF
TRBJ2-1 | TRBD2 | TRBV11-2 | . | TGTGCCAGCAGCTCCGGTCCGGGACTAGCGGCGAATGAGCAGTTCTTC | CASSSGPGLAANEQFF
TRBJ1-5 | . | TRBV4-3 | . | TGCGCCAGCAGCCCAAACTACAATCAGCCCCAGCATTTT | CASSPNYNQPQHF
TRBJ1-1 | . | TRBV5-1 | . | TGCGCCAGCAGCTTGGCGGTGAACACTGAAGCTTTCTTT | CASSLAVNTEAFF
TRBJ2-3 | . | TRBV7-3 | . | TGTGCCAGCAGCTTAAACGGCAGGGGCACAGATACGCAGTATTTT | CASSLNGRGTDTQYF
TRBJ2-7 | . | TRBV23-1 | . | TGCGCCAGCAGTCAACTTGGAGGGACCGAAGACACCTACGAGCAGTACTTC | CASSQLGGTEDTYEQYF
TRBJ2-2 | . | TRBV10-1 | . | TGCGCCAGCAGTGCGGTCGGTGAGGGCCCCGGGGAGCTGTTTTTT | CASSAVGEGPGELFF
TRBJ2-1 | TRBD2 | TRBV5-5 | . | TGTGCCAGCAGCTTGGGAGGCGGGGGGCCCTACAATGAGCAGTTCTTC | CASSLGGGGPYNEQFF
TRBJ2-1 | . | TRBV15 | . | TGTGCCACCAGCAGAGCGGGCGGGGCAGGGCGGTTCTTC | CATSRAGGAGRFF
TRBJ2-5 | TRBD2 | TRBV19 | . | TGTGCCAGTAGTGCGCGATCACTAGCGGGGGAACCCCAGTACTTC | CASSARSLAGEPQYF
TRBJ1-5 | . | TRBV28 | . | TGTGCCAGCAGTTTAACAGGGAGCAATCAGCCCCAGCATTTT | CASSLTGSNQPQHF
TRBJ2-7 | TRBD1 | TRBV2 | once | TGTGCCAGCAGCCCCATAGGGACAGGGGCTTCCGAGCAGTACTTC | CASSPIGTGASEQYF
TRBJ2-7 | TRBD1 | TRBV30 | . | TGTGCCTGGACGAGGGACAGTGCCTACGAGCAGTACTTC | CAWTRDSAYEQYF
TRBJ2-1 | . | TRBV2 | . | TGTGCCAGCATATGGCAACAGAACAATGAGCAGTTCTTC | CASIWQQNNEQFF
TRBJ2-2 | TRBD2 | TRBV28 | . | TGTGCCAGCAGCCCGCAAGCGGGAGTCACCGGGGAGCTGTTTTTT | CASSPQAGVTGELFF
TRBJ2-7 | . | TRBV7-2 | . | TGTGCCAGCAGCTTAGCGATCGGGGTAGCAGTAAGCGAGCAGTACTTC | CASSLAIGVAVSEQYF
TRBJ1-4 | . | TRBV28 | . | TGTGCCAGCAGACCCCCCTCAGTCGAAAAACTGTTTTTT | CASRPPSVEKLFF
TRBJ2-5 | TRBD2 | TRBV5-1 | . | TGCGCCAGCAGTACAAGCGGGATACAAGAGACCCAGTACTTC | CASSTSGIQETQYF
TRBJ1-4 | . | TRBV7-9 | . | TGTGCCAGCAGCTTAGGTGGGGGGAGTAATGAAAAACTGTTTTTT | CASSLGGGSNEKLFF
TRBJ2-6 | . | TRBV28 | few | TGTGCCAGCCGGCAGGCCCTAAGTGGGGCCAACGTCCTGACTTTC | CASRQALSGANVLTF
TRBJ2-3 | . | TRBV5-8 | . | TGTGCCAGCAGCAAACGGACAGATACGCAGTATTTT | CASSKRTDTQYF
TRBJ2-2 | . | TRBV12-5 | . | TGTGCTAGTGGTCTGGGACAAGAGAACACCGGGGAGCTGTTTTTT | CASGLGQENTGELFF
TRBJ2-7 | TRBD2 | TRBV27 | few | TGTGCCAGCAGTTTAGCGGGTTGGGGTAGCGGGCCCCTCTACGAGCAGTACTTC | CASSLAGWGSGPLYEQYF